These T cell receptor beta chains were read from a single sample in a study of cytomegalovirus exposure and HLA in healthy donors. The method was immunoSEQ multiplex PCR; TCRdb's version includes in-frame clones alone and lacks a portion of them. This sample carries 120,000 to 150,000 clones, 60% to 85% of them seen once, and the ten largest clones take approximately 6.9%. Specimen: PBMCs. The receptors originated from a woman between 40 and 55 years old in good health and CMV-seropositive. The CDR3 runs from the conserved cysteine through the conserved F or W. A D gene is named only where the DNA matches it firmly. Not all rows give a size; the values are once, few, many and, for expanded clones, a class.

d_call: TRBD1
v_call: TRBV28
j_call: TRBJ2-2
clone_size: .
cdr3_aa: CASSPWGQGDIANTGELFF
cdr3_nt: TGTGCCAGCAGTCCCTGGGGACAGGGGGATATCGCGAACACCGGGGAGCTGTTTTTT

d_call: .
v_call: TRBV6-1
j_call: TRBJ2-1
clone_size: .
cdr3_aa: CASIRGTVWENEQFF
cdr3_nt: TGTGCCAGCATACGGGGAACTGTATGGGAGAATGAGCAGTTCTTC

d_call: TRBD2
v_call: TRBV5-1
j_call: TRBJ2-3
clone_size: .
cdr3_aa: CASSLGAGGSTDTQYF
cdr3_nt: TGCGCCAGCAGCTTGGGAGCGGGGGGTTCCACAGATACGCAGTATTTT

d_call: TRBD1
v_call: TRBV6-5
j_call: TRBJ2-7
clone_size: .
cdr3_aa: CASSYSDREYTYEQYF
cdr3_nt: TGTGCCAGCAGTTACTCGGACAGGGAGTACACCTACGAGCAGTACTTC

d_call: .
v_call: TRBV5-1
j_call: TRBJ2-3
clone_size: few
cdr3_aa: CASSLGGKGISTDTQYF
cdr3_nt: TGCGCCAGCAGCTTGGGAGGGAAGGGCATCAGCACAGATACGCAGTATTTT

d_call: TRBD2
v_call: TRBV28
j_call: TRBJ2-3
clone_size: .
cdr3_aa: CASSWAPGLAGAPLSTDTQYF
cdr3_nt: TGTGCCAGCAGTTGGGCACCGGGACTAGCGGGGGCCCCCCTTAGCACAGATACGCAGTATTTT

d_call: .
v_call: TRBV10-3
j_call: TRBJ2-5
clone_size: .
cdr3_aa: CAISSLRETQYF
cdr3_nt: TGTGCCATCAGCTCGCTGAGGGAGACCCAGTACTTC

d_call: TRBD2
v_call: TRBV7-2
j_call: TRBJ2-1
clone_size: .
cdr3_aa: CASSTVGGGNEQFF
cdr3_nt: TGTGCCAGCAGCACGGTGGGCGGGGGGAATGAGCAGTTCTTC

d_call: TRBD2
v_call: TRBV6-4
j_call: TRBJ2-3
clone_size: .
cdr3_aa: CASSASGGLVRDTQYF
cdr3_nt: TGTGCCAGCAGTGCTTCGGGGGGGCTCGTTAGAGATACGCAGTATTTT

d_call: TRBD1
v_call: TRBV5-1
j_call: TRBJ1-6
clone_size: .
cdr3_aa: CASSHRTGNNSPLHF
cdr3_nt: TGCGCCAGCAGCCACAGGACAGGCAATAATTCACCCCTCCACTTT

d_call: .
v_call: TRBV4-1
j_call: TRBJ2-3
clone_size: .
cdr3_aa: CASSQSLASDTQYF
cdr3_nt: TGCGCCAGCAGCCAATCTCTAGCGTCGGATACGCAGTATTTT

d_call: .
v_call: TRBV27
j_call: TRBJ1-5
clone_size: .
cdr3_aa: CASSLWGVGQPQHF
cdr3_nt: TGTGCCAGCAGTTTATGGGGAGTAGGGCAGCCCCAGCATTTT

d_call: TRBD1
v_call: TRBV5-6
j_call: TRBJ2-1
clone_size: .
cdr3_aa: CASSARGFGGRFVNEQFF
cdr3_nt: TGTGCCAGCAGCGCCAGGGGGTTTGGGGGACGGTTTGTTAATGAGCAGTTCTTC

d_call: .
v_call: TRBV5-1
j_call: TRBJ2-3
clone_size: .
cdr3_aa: CASSFKEGSIATDTQYF
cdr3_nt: TGCGCCAGCAGCTTCAAAGAAGGTAGCATCGCCACAGATACGCAGTATTTT

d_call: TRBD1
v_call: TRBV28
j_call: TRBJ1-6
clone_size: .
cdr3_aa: CASSSSGTGHGALHF
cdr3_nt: TGTGCCAGCAGTTCTTCCGGGACAGGTCACGGGGCCCTCCACTTT

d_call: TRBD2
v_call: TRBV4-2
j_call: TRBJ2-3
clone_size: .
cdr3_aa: CASATGLLAAEGNTQYF
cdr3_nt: TGTGCCAGCGCCACTGGATTACTAGCGGCCGAAGGAAATACGCAGTATTTT

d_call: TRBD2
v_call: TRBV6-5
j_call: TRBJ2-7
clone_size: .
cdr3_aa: CASSYGEGREQYF
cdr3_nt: TGTGCCAGCAGTTACGGGGAGGGACGCGAGCAGTACTTC

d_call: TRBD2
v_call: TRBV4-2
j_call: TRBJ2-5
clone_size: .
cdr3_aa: CASSQTSEGETQYF
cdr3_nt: TGTGCCAGCAGCCAAACTAGCGAGGGGGAGACCCAGTACTTC

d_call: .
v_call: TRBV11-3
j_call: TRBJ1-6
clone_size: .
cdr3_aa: CASSQGYNSPLHF
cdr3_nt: TGTGCCAGCAGCCAGGGTTATAATTCACCCCTCCACTTT

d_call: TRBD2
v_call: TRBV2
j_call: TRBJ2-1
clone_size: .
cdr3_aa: CASSSGRGYNEQFF
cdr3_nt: TGTGCCAGCAGTTCGGGGCGGGGGTACAATGAGCAGTTCTTC

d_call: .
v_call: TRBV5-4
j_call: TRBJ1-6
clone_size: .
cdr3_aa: CASSLSGGNSPLHF
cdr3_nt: TGTGCCAGCAGCTTGAGCGGGGGCAATTCACCCCTCCACTTT

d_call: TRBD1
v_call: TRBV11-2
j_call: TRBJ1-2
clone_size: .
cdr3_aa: CASSPQGESGYTF
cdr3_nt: TGTGCCAGCAGCCCACAGGGGGAGTCGGGCTACACCTTC